Below are 11 T cell receptor beta chains sequenced from a single sample in a study of shared clonotypes between healthy human individuals. Produced via immunoSEQ multiplex PCR; TCRdb's table is partial and in-frame only. Of under 2,500,000 clones in the sample, approximately 95% were seen once. The material sequenced was naive CD4+ T cells sorted from blood. Subset reported: CD45RA+ positively selected. The source of these receptors is a young man in good health.

This clone occurred once. The rearrangement links TRBV7-8 to TRBJ1-5, with D hard to call. The length of the CDR3 is 16 residues. V lost 5 bases and J 4 bases, leaving 18 bases between the germline ends. Germline V gives CDR1 SGHVS, CDR2 FQNEAQ. The CDR3 region has the DNA TGTGCCAGCAGCCCCTGGGTCCCGGCAAGTAATCAGCCCCAGCATTTT. Protein product: CASSPWVPASNQPQHF.

The genes are TRBV5-4 and TRBJ2-5; D is perhaps TRBD2 (6 bases). Germline V gives CDR1 SGHNT, CDR2 YYREEE (reference sequence). V dropped 4 bases and J dropped 3 bases, with 13 bases sitting between them. This CDR3 is built from 14 residues. The CDR3 region is CASSLLWGEETQYF. The CDR3 bases are TGTGCCAGCAGCCTTCTCTGGGGGGAAGAGACCCAGTACTTC.

The chain links TRBV11-2 to TRBJ2-5; 7 nucleotides line up with TRBD2. The ends lost 1 base at V and 5 bases at J; junction bases unmatched: 7. The CDR3 has 15 amino acids. The germline CDR1 and CDR2 sequences are SGHAT and FQNNGV. In DNA form, the CDR3 reads TGTGCCAGCAGCTTAGTGGGGGGGGTCGCGGAGACCCAGTACTTC. Translation gives CASSLVGGVAETQYF.

On this clone: This same CDR3 is encoded by further DNA sequences in the sample. This sequence joins TRBV7-9 and TRBJ2-7, with 7 bases lining up with TRBD1. Germline V gene sequence: CDR1 SEHNR, CDR2 FQNEAQ (reference sequence). V lost 5 bases to trimming and J lost 2 bases; unmatched junction nucleotides: 3. CDR3 length equals 13 residues. The CDR3 DNA is TGTGCCAGCAGCCCGGGACAGCCCTACGAGCAGTACTTC. It codes for CASSPGQPYEQYF.

J is TRBJ2-1 and V is TRBV10-3; 7 bases are a match to TRBD2. The CDR3 spans 13 residues. CDR1 is ENHRY, CDR2 SYGVKD, per germline. J lost 6 bases, V lost 8 bases, and 7 bases had no gene match. CDR3 nucleotide sequence: TGTGCCATCGTAGCGGGTATGGGCAATGAGCAGTTCTTC. It yields the protein CAIVAGMGNEQFF.

A note on this clone: A junction boundary mismatches the germline segment, possibly from a read error. The rearrangement links TRBV6-1 to TRBJ2-7; D gene unclear. There are 13 residues in the CDR3. The germline V gene encodes CDR1 MNHNS and CDR2 SASEGT. The CDR3 nucleotides read TGTGCGAGCAGGTACGGAAGCTCCTACGAGCAGTACTTC. Its translation: CASRYGSSYEQYF.

The chain couples TRBV11-2 to TRBJ2-1; D may be TRBD1 or TRBD2 (5 bases each). Between the trimmed V and J ends, which lost 5 bases and 7 bases, there was a span of 15 bases. Germline V gene lookup returns CDR1 SGHAT and CDR2 FQNNGV. The CDR3 runs 14 residues. The CDR3 spells CASSPRDGLNEQFF. CDR3 nucleotides: TGTGCCAGCAGCCCTAGGGACGGTCTAAATGAGCAGTTCTTC.

The V call is TRBV9, the J call TRBJ2-7; D remains unclear. In germline, CDR1 is SGDLS, CDR2 YYNGEE. The V end lost 0 bases, the J end lost 2 bases, and 6 bases lay between the germline ends. This CDR3 has 13 residues. Here the CDR3 reads CASSVARTYEQYF. The CDR3 DNA sequence: TGTGCCAGCAGCGTAGCTCGGACCTACGAGCAGTACTTC.

The rearrangement uses TRBV11-2 and TRBJ2-7, with D possibly TRBD1 on 6 matching bases. Germline CDR1 SGHAT, CDR2 FQNNGV. Deletions cut 1 base from V and 0 bases from J, with 10 bases between. The CDR3 is made up of 15 amino acids. For the CDR3, the DNA is TGTGCCAGCAGCTTAGCAGGGGTCACCTCCTACGAGCAGTACTTC. Translating gives CASSLAGVTSYEQYF.

V and J are TRBV4-1 and TRBJ2-7; unclear D gene. The CDR3 sequence is 16 residues long. In germline, CDR1 is MGHRA, CDR2 YSYEKL. V lost 3 bases, J lost 4 bases, and 19 bases lay in between. The CDR3 reads CASSHRLPNLGYEQYF. CDR3 bases: TGCGCCAGCAGCCATCGATTACCGAACTTGGGATACGAGCAGTACTTC.

With regard to this clone: This same CDR3 is encoded by further DNA sequences in the sample. V and J are TRBV10-1 and TRBJ2-2; D is perhaps TRBD2 (6 bases). CDR3 length: 13 residues. The V end lost 6 bases, the J end lost 4 bases, and 9 bases lay between the germline ends. Germline values: CDR1 WNHNN, CDR2 SYGVQD (reference sequence). CDR3 sequence: CASSPGGTGELFF. CDR3 coding DNA: TGCGCCAGCAGCCCCGGGGGCACCGGGGAGCTGTTTTTT.